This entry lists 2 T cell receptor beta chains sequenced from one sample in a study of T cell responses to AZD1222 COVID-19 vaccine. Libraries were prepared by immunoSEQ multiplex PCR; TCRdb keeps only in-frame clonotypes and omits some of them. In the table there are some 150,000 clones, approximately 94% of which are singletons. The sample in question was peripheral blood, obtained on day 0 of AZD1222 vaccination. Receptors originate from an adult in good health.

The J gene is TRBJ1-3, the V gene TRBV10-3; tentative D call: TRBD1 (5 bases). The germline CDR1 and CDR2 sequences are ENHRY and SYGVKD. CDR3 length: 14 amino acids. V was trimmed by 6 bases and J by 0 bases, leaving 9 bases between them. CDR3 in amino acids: CAIRSDNSGNTIYF. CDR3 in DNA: TGTGCCATCAGATCGGACAACTCTGGAAACACCATATATTTT.

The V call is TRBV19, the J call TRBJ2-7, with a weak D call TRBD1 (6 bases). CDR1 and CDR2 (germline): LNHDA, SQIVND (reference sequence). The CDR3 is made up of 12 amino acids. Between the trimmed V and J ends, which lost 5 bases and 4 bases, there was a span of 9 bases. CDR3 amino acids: CASSLQGYEQYF. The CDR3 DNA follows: TGTGCCAGTAGTTTACAGGGTTACGAGCAGTACTTC.